The clone carrying this TCR beta chain was seen a handful of times. Its antigen remains unknown. This sample was taken from a study of shared clonotypes between healthy human individuals. General study points: In contrast to clonotypes shared by all four donors, non-shared clonotypes had lower generation probabilities.

CDR1 is SGHTA and CDR2 is FQGNSA in the germline V gene. This CDR3 has 15 residues. The V end was cut by 3 bases, the J end by 8 bases, with 19 bases between. Each donor was a Caucasian adult residing in Nashville, Tennessee. Assay used: immunoSEQ multiplex PCR; TCRdb lists only in-frame clones, some missing. The repertoire holds some 2,000,000 clones, with 95% as singletons. The TCR was taken from a man between 18 and 35 years old in good health. The chain combines TRBV7-2 with TRBJ1-2, with D possibly matching TRBD1 (5 bases). The material sequenced was naive CD4+ T cells sorted from blood. Subset given: CD45RA+ positively selected. CDR3 sequence (DNA): TGTGCCAGCAGCTTGGCCGGGACGATCGGATCAGGCTACACCTTC. Its protein product is CASSLAGTIGSGYTF.